This T cell receptor (beta chain) is from a study of cytomegalovirus exposure and HLA in healthy donors. Study outcomes and limitations: As a later analysis showed, a missense DCLRE1C variant was linked to trimming of TCR beta V- and J-genes. The classifier was said to identify cytomegalovirus status with high specificity and sensitivity.

Primers included in the PCR were 60 Vbeta and 13 Jbeta primers. Some clones are missing from TCRdb's copy, which holds only in-frame ones; the method was immunoSEQ multiplex PCR. The sample carries around 130,000 clones, about 8% recorded once. This clone has more than one count but fewer than ten. As yet, its antigen is unknown. Germline V gene sequence: CDR1 MNHNY, CDR2 SVGAGI (reference sequence). The CDR3 extends over 13 amino acids. The germline V and J ends were trimmed by 6 bases and 3 bases, with 11 bases remaining between them. This receptor was identified in a woman aged 40 to 49 in good health and CMV-seropositive. The sequenced sample was PBMCs. J is TRBJ2-5 and V is TRBV6-6; D is undetermined. The CDR3 protein is CASRSQTEETQYF. The CDR3 region has the DNA TGTGCCAGCAGATCCCAAACAGAAGAGACCCAGTACTTC.